This T cell receptor (beta chain) was captured in a study of T cell changes during pregnancy in multiple sclerosis. The V gene lost 0 bases and the J gene lost 1 base, with 15 bases spanning the gap. The CDR3 spans 17 residues. Germline V gene sequence: CDR1 LGHNA, CDR2 YNFKEQ. Assay used: immunoSEQ multiplex PCR; TCRdb lists only in-frame clones, some missing. Of some 67,000 clones in the sample, 92% were seen once. The chain employs TRBV4-2 and TRBJ1-2, with D possibly TRBD1 on 6 matching bases. The sample in question was peripheral blood, obtained after pregnancy. This TCR was recovered from a female donor with multiple sclerosis, enrolled in a pregnancy study. The CDR3 reads CASSQDLAGALNYGYTF. In DNA form, the CDR3 reads TGTGCCAGCAGCCAAGATCTGGCAGGGGCCCTTAACTATGGCTACACCTTC.